The 18 T cell receptor beta chains listed next were all sequenced from one sample in a study of T-cell reconstitution after alpha-beta-depleted transplantation in children. It was with unique molecular identifiers that the TCRbeta library was prepared. In TCRdb, the PCR reads were re-called with MiXCR into one record per CDR3 protein. The sample has 670,000 or so distinct CDR3 sequences, less than 15% seen once. The sample consisted of PBMCs, taken before TCRalphabeta/CD19-depleted stem cell transplant. These receptors originate from a girl aged 2 to 9 with congenital amegakaryocytic thrombocytopenia, due to receive a stem cell transplant.

The genes are TRBV7-9 and TRBJ2-2; possibly TRBD1 for D (5 bases). Between the trimmed V and J ends, which lost 6 bases and 1 base, there was a span of 9 bases. Germline lookup yields CDR1 SEHNR and CDR2 FQNEAQ (reference sequence). This CDR3 spans 14 amino acids. The CDR3 loop is CASRPRENTGELFF. CDR3 coding DNA: TGTGCCAGCAGACCCAGGGAGAACACCGGGGAGCTGTTTTTT.

This clonotype was seen a handful of times. This chain uses TRBV6-1 with TRBJ1-5, with unresolved D. This CDR3 region has 15 residues. In germline, CDR1 is MNHNS, CDR2 SASEGT. Trimming cost V 5 bases and J 1 base, with 12 bases left between them. Written as DNA, the CDR3 is TGTGCCAGCAGTCGAGGGCGGTGGAGCAATCAGCCCCAGCATTTT. Encoded protein: CASSRGRWSNQPQHF.

This clonotype was recorded at least ten times. The chain recombines TRBV4-1 with TRBJ2-2, with 9 bases that match TRBD2. The CDR3 consists of 17 residues. CDR1 is MGHRA and CDR2 is YSYEKL in the germline V gene. J was trimmed by 2 bases and V by 1 base; bases with no gene match: 5. In DNA form, the CDR3 reads TGCGCCAGCAGCCAAGTTCTAGCGGGAATCAACACCGGGGAGCTGTTTTTT. It translates to CASSQVLAGINTGELFF.

The chain recombines TRBV12-3 or TRBV12-4 with TRBJ2-5; 11 bases agree with TRBD2. The CDR3 is made up of 14 amino acids. Unmatched junction bases numbered 4, after V lost 6 bases and J lost 4 bases. As DNA, the CDR3 is TGTGCCAGCAGCGGACTAGCGGGTAGAGAGACCCAGTACTTC. This codes for CASSGLAGRETQYF.

This clonotype has more than one count but fewer than ten. The V and J genes are TRBV20-1 and TRBJ1-5; D not certain. Trimming stripped 2 bases from V and 0 bases from J, with 14 bases between. Germline loops: CDR1 DFQATT, CDR2 SNEGSKA (reference sequence). This CDR3 spans 16 amino acids. The CDR3 DNA reads as TGCAGTGCTAGACCCCCTTCTGGTGTTAGCAATCAGCCCCAGCATTTT. Residues: CSARPPSGVSNQPQHF.

V usage is TRBV28 and J usage is TRBJ2-2; 9 bases fit TRBD1. J was trimmed by 8 bases and V by 8 bases; bases with no gene match: 6. Germline CDR1 is MDHEN and CDR2 is SYDVKM. CDR3 size: 13 residues. Here the CDR3 DNA reads TGTGCCAGCGAGCGGACAGGGGTGGGGGAGCTGTTTTTT. Translating it yields CASERTGVGELFF.

This clonotype was picked up many times. The junction differs from germline at one of its ends, possibly a read error. The chain uses TRBV5-4 and TRBJ2-7; no firm D call. Germline V gene sequence: CDR1 SGHNT, CDR2 YYREEE (reference sequence). This CDR3 contains 12 residues. CDR3 in amino acids: CASSSGRYEQYF. CDR3 bases: TGCGCCAGCAGCTCAGGCCGTTACGAGCAGTACTTC.

This clonotype was seen ten or more times. The chain uses TRBV10-3 and TRBJ2-1; 9 nucleotides align to TRBD1. V trimming: 7 bases; J trimming: 6 bases; junction bases outside the gene matches: 19. This CDR3 has 18 amino acids. In germline, CDR1 is ENHRY, CDR2 SYGVKD. CDR3 sequence: CAITGSNRGPSELNEQFF. The CDR3 DNA reads as TGTGCCATCACCGGATCGAACAGGGGGCCATCGGAACTCAATGAGCAGTTCTTC.

This clonotype was recorded many times. This chain uses TRBV20-1 with TRBJ2-1; no definite D call. Trimming shortened V by 5 bases and J by 0 bases, and 14 bases separated the two germline ends. In germline, CDR1 is DFQATT, CDR2 SNEGSKA (reference sequence). The CDR3 has 15 amino acids. The CDR3 DNA sequence: TGCAGTGCTCCTATAGCCGCAAGCTCCTACAATGAGCAGTTCTTC. Residues: CSAPIAASSYNEQFF.

This clonotype has ten or more counts. This chain uses TRBV5-1 with TRBJ1-2; D is uncertain. The CDR3 runs to 15 residues. Trimming cost V 0 bases and J 7 bases, with 16 bases left between them. The germline CDR1 and CDR2 sequences are SGHRS and YFSETQ. DNA of the CDR3: TGCGCCAGCAGCTTGGCCGCTGGGCAGACCGGTGGCTACACCTTC. This encodes CASSLAAGQTGGYTF.

This clonotype was seen a handful of times. The chain uses TRBV7-6 and TRBJ2-1; no clear D. The CDR3 loop spans 16 amino acids. V was clipped by 8 bases and J by 0 bases, with 17 bases between them. The germline CDR1 and CDR2 sequences are SGHVS and FNYEAQ. The CDR3 loop reads CASGRTPGSSYNEQFF. CDR3 coding DNA: TGTGCCAGCGGCCGCACCCCAGGCAGCTCCTACAATGAGCAGTTCTTC.

This clonotype has more than one count but fewer than ten. This chain links TRBV20-1 with TRBJ2-7; TRBD2 aligns across 8 bases. The CDR3 is made up of 14 amino acids. The V segment lost 3 bases and the J segment 3 bases; nucleotides outside the gene matches: 7. Germline V gives CDR1 DFQATT, CDR2 SNEGSKA (reference sequence). CDR3 nucleotide sequence: TGCAGTGCTAGCACGGTAGCGGGAATCTACGAGCAGTACTTC. This translates into CSASTVAGIYEQYF.

The V and J genes are TRBV28 and TRBJ2-3; 7 nucleotides agree with TRBD1. The CDR3 is 18 residues long. The trim removed 6 bases at V and 0 bases at J, leaving 15 bases unmatched. Germline V gives CDR1 MDHEN, CDR2 SYDVKM. The CDR3 region is CASRLPGQLFSSTDTQYF. In nucleotides, the CDR3 is TGTGCCAGCAGACTTCCGGGACAGCTATTTTCTAGCACAGATACGCAGTATTTT.

This clonotype was observed a few times. The chain joins TRBV20-1 to TRBJ2-5, with unresolved D. Germline lookup yields CDR1 DFQATT and CDR2 SNEGSKA (reference sequence). Trimming took off 1 base at V and 5 bases at J, with 8 bases between the two ends. This CDR3 is 12 amino acids long. The CDR3 here is CSARGTKETQYF. In nucleotides, the CDR3 is TGCAGTGCTAGAGGAACGAAGGAGACCCAGTACTTC.

This clonotype was counted ten times or more. The chain recombines TRBV5-1 with TRBJ2-7; D may be TRBD2 (6 bases). V lost 0 bases and J lost 3, with 13 bases in between. Germline V CDR1 and CDR2: SGHRS, YFSETQ. This CDR3 is 15 amino acids long. The CDR3 DNA reads as TGCGCCAGCAGCTTGGCAACGCGGGGCTACTACGAGCAGTACTTC. Amino acid sequence: CASSLATRGYYEQYF.

This clonotype was seen repeatedly, ten times or more. V gene TRBV29-1 combines with J gene TRBJ2-1; D is unresolved. Germline CDR1 reads SQVTM; CDR2 reads ANQGSEA. The V end lost 4 bases, the J end lost 2 bases, and 6 bases lay between the germline ends. The CDR3 runs 12 residues. The CDR3 here is CSVVRTYNEQFF. The CDR3 DNA reads TGCAGCGTTGTACGGACCTACAATGAGCAGTTCTTC.

As concerns this clonotype: With a much larger clone just one base away, this may be a read error. J is TRBJ2-3 and V is TRBV20-1; 10 nucleotides align to TRBD2. The CDR3 contains 14 residues. Germline V gives CDR1 DFQATT, CDR2 SNEGSKA (reference sequence). The CDR3 region has the DNA TGCAGTGCCCGGTCTAGCGGGAGCACAGATACGCCGTATTTT. Translated, it gives CSARSSGSTDTPYF.

This rearrangement joins TRBV5-1 to TRBJ2-1; the D gene is possibly TRBD2 (5 bases). Germline lookup yields CDR1 SGHRS and CDR2 YFSETQ. V gave up 4 bases and J gave up 5 bases, with 10 bases separating them. CDR3 length: 13 residues. The DNA for the CDR3 is TGCGCCAGCAGCCGGAGCGGCGACAATGAGCAGTTCTTC. This sequence encodes CASSRSGDNEQFF.